Presented here are 20 T cell receptor beta chains from one specimen sequenced in a study of blood T cell repertoires in COVID-19. Sequencing was performed with immunoSEQ multiplex PCR; in TCRdb, only in-frame clones are kept and a portion is missing. This sample carries some 170,000 clones, roughly 90% of them seen once, and the ten largest clones take about 1.4%. Material: peripheral blood. These receptor sequences come from a woman aged 50 to 65 with acute or convalescent COVID-19.

The CDR3 region is CASSLYRGDNEQFF. The CDR3 DNA sequence: TGTGCCAGCAGTTTATACAGGGGGGACAATGAGCAGTTCTTC. This rearrangement joins TRBV27 to TRBJ2-1; 8 bases line up with TRBD1. Germline V gene sequence: CDR1 MNHEY, CDR2 SMNVEV (reference sequence). J gave up 5 bases and V 1 base, and 1 base lay outside the gene matches. This CDR3 is 14 amino acids long.

V usage is TRBV3-1 (or the pseudogene TRBV3-2) and J usage is TRBJ2-3, with 8 bases identical to TRBD1. V lost 4 bases to trimming and J lost 1 base; unmatched junction nucleotides: 7. Germline V gene lookup returns CDR1 LGHDT and CDR2 YNNKEL (reference sequence). This CDR3 contains 16 residues. The CDR3 nucleotides are TGTGCCAGCAGCCCTGGACAGGGTTTCGGCACAGATACGCAGTATTTT. Amino acid sequence: CASSPGQGFGTDTQYF.

The genes are TRBV12-3 or TRBV12-4 and TRBJ1-2; no clear D gene. The CDR3 extends over 13 amino acids. Between the trimmed V and J ends, which lost 2 bases and 4 bases, there was a span of 8 bases. In DNA form, the CDR3 reads TGTGCCAGCAGTTTACTCACCGGCTATGGCTACACCTTC. This encodes CASSLLTGYGYTF.

This clone was recorded once. The CDR3 sequence: CATSDSQGTGELFF. In DNA form, the CDR3 reads TGTGCCACCAGTGATTCACAGGGGACCGGGGAGCTGTTTTTT. The chain employs TRBV24-1 and TRBJ2-2, with 7 bases lining up with TRBD1. Germline values: CDR1 KGHDR, CDR2 SFDVKD. This CDR3 region has 14 residues. J gave up 5 bases and V 2 bases, and 1 base lay outside the gene matches.

The gene calls are TRBV2 and TRBJ1-5; possible D gene TRBD1, 6 bases. Germline values: CDR1 SNHLY, CDR2 FYNNEI. CDR3 length: 13 residues. V gave up 11 bases and J gave up 4 bases, with 15 bases separating them. CDR3 sequence reads: CAEGGSGNQPQHF. The CDR3 DNA reads as TGTGCCGAAGGGGGTAGCGGGAATCAGCCCCAGCATTTT. The full variable domain, rest sourced from reference TRBV2 and TRBJ1-5, is EPEVTQTPSHQVTQMGQEVILRCVPISNHLYFYWYRQILGQKVEFLVSFYNNEISEKSEIFDDQFSVERPDGSNFTLKIRSTKLEDSAMYFCAEGGSGNQPQHFGDGTRLSIL.

The V and J genes are TRBV30 and TRBJ2-7; possible D gene TRBD1, 6 bases. Per germline, CDR1 GTSNPN and CDR2 SVGIG (reference sequence). The V end was cut by 6 bases, the J end by 3 bases, with 9 bases between. This CDR3 has 11 amino acids. CDR3 sequence reads: CACSGDYEQYF. CDR3 coding DNA: TGTGCCTGTTCAGGGGACTACGAGCAGTACTTC.

The chain carries TRBV24-1 and TRBJ2-1, with D possibly matching TRBD2 (6 bases). V lost 3 bases and J 2 bases, leaving 10 bases between the germline ends. Per the germline V gene, CDR1 is KGHDR and CDR2 is SFDVKD. The CDR3 covers 15 residues. CDR3 loop: CATSDTSRPYNEQFF. CDR3 nucleotides: TGTGCCACCAGTGATACTAGCAGGCCCTACAATGAGCAGTTCTTC.

The rearrangement uses TRBV24-1 and TRBJ2-3; 10 bases map to TRBD1. CDR3 length: 19 residues. With 8 bases clipped from V and 4 bases from J, the junction kept 20 bases outside the gene matches. CDR1 is KGHDR, CDR2 SFDVKD, per germline. DNA of the CDR3: TGTGCCACCACCCCTGGGGGGGACAGGGGCACACGGATCGCAGATACGCAGTATTTT. Protein product: CATTPGGDRGTRIADTQYF.

The chain is built from TRBV11-2 and TRBJ1-4; 9 bases agree with TRBD1. Germline V CDR1 and CDR2: SGHAT, FQNNGV. V trimming: 5 bases; J trimming: 5 bases; junction bases outside the gene matches: 6. The CDR3 totals 15 residues. CDR3 DNA sequence: TGTGCCAGCAGCACTACAGGGGGCTACAATGAAAAACTGTTTTTT. Protein product: CASSTTGGYNEKLFF.

This rearrangement joins TRBV4-1 to TRBJ2-1; 8 nucleotides align to TRBD1. From germline, CDR1 is MGHRA and CDR2 YSYEKL. The CDR3 totals 15 residues. The J segment lost 4 bases and the V segment lost 4 bases, leaving 6 bases of the junction unmatched. CDR3 coding DNA: TGCGCCAGCAGCCTCGGCAGGGGGCCGTACAATGAGCAGTTCTTC. Translated: CASSLGRGPYNEQFF.

The J gene is TRBJ1-1, the V gene TRBV6-1, with TRBD1 as a possible D gene (6 bases). CDR3 size: 13 residues. Trimming cost V 1 base and J 10 bases, with 13 bases left between them. Germline assignment: CDR1 MNHNS and CDR2 SASEGT. CDR3 loop: CASSEVGGTIAFF. For the CDR3, the DNA is TGTGCCAGCAGTGAAGTGGGAGGGACAATAGCTTTCTTT.

About this clone: A read error may account for a junction end that differs from germline. This chain joins TRBV11-3 and TRBJ2-5, with 7 nucleotides matching TRBD2. This CDR3 contains 15 residues. In germline, CDR1 is SGHNT, CDR2 YENEEA. The CDR3 DNA reads as TGTGCCCGCAGCTTAGGATGGGGGGGGAGGGTGACCCAGTACTTC. Translation gives CARSLGWGGRVTQYF.

The chain carries TRBV6-5 and TRBJ2-5; 8 positions agree with TRBD1. Germline V gene data show CDR1 as MNHEY and CDR2 as SVGAGI. The CDR3 is 14 amino acids. V shed 10 bases and J 5 bases; nucleotides not matched to a gene: 12. The CDR3 DNA sequence: TGTGCCACAGGGGCAGGGGGCACTTGGGAGACCCAGTACTTC. This translates into CATGAGGTWETQYF.

This clone appeared once. V is TRBV30 and J is TRBJ1-4; D remains unclear. V was shortened by 8 bases and J by 7 bases, with 17 bases between the two germline ends. The CDR3 is made up of 13 amino acids. The germline gives CDR1 GTSNPN, CDR2 SVGIG (reference sequence). CDR3 DNA: TGTGCCGCCCTGCGCGGGCCGGGTGAAAAACTGTTTTTT. Protein sequence: CAALRGPGEKLFF.

V is TRBV9 and J is TRBJ1-2; 7 bases agree with TRBD1. The CDR3 spans 13 residues. Germline loops: CDR1 SGDLS, CDR2 YYNGEE. The J segment lost 4 bases and the V segment lost 4 bases, leaving 4 bases of the junction unmatched. CDR3: CASSSDRVYGYTF. The CDR3 bases are TGTGCCAGCAGCTCCGACAGGGTCTATGGCTACACCTTC. Full variable domain (outside the CDR3, taken from reference TRBV9 and TRBJ1-2): DSGVTQTPKHLITATGQRVTLRCSPRSGDLSVYWYQQSLDQGLQFLIQYYNGEERAKGNILERFSAQQFPDLHSELNLSSLELGDSALYFCASSSDRVYGYTFGSGTRLTVV.

This clone was observed once. The rearrangement uses TRBV4-3 and TRBJ2-7; D is possibly TRBD1 (6 bases). Germline values: CDR1 LGHNA, CDR2 YSLEER. This CDR3 has 15 residues. The germline V and J ends were trimmed by 0 bases and 0 bases, with 9 bases remaining between them. The CDR3 sequence: CASSQDRDNSYEQYF. CDR3 sequence (DNA): TGCGCCAGCAGCCAAGATAGGGACAACTCCTACGAGCAGTACTTC.

This clone was seen a few times. The chain combines TRBV29-1 with TRBJ2-3, with 11 bases aligning to TRBD2. Germline V CDR1 and CDR2: SQVTM, ANQGSEA. The CDR3 length is 15 residues. J gave up 3 bases and V 4 bases, and 6 bases lay outside the gene matches. The CDR3 region is CSVALTSGSTDTQYF. The DNA for the CDR3 is TGCAGCGTTGCACTAACTAGCGGGAGTACAGATACGCAGTATTTT.

The chain couples TRBV19 to TRBJ2-7; 8 bases map to TRBD2. There are 16 residues in the CDR3. V shed 3 bases and J 4 bases; nucleotides not matched to a gene: 11. Germline-derived CDR1 and CDR2 are LNHDA and SQIVND (reference sequence). CDR3 bases: TGTGCCAGTAGTATCTCGGTGCTAGCGGGCACGTACGAGCAGTACTTC. This sequence encodes CASSISVLAGTYEQYF. The complete variable domain, with remaining parts taken from reference TRBV19 and TRBJ2-7, reads DGGITQSPKYLFRKEGQNVTLSCEQNLNHDAMYWYRQDPGQGLRLIYYSQIVNDFQKGDIAEGYSVSREKKESFPLTVTSAQKNPTAFYLCASSISVLAGTYEQYFGPGTRLTVT.

The chain links TRBV11-3 to TRBJ2-5, with 7 bases fitting TRBD1. Looked up from germline, CDR1 is SGHNT and CDR2 is YENEEA. Trimming took 3 bases from V and 6 from J; bases not matched to a gene: 25. This CDR3 is 20 amino acids long. The CDR3 reads CASSFPKSTGLPAREKTQYF. The DNA of the CDR3 is TGTGCCAGCAGCTTTCCCAAATCGACAGGGCTCCCCGCTCGGGAAAAGACCCAGTACTTC.

The chain has TRBV24-1 and TRBJ2-7, with 9 positions matching TRBD1. Unmatched junction bases numbered 11, after V lost 5 bases and J lost 7 bases. The CDR3 runs to 15 residues. The germline CDR1 and CDR2 sequences are KGHDR and SFDVKD. The DNA for the CDR3 is TGTGCCACCAGTGTCGCCGGGACAGGGCGCCGGGAGCAGTACTTC. It codes for CATSVAGTGRREQYF.